This entry lists 2 T cell receptor beta chains sequenced from one sample in a study of radiotherapy plus CTLA-4 blockade in lung cancer. Using immunoSEQ multiplex PCR, the repertoire was profiled, and TCRdb retains in-frame clones only, with some absent. The sample yields roughly 80,000 clones, 60% to 85% seen once. Sequenced here: peripheral blood, sampled from a patient treated with radiotherapy plus ipilimumab. These receptors all stem from a human donor with non-small cell lung cancer who had a partial response to radiotherapy plus ipilimumab. Some clones in this sample may be carry-over from other donors' samples.

This clone was recorded many times. The chain links TRBV7-3 to TRBJ1-2; maybe TRBD1 (5 bases). Germline V gene sequence: CDR1 SGHTA, CDR2 FQGTGA. Between the trimmed V and J ends, which lost 1 base and 1 base, there was a span of 10 bases. The CDR3 contains 15 residues. CDR3 DNA: TGTGCCAGCAGCTTAAACGCAGGGCTTAACTATGGCTACACCTTC. Protein sequence: CASSLNAGLNYGYTF.

The chain employs TRBV7-8 and TRBJ1-3; D is undetermined. Per the germline V gene, CDR1 is SGHVS and CDR2 is FQNEAQ. The CDR3 sequence is 15 residues long. V was pared by 4 bases and J by 0 bases, with 10 bases between. The CDR3 sequence is CASSSSRSSGNTIYF. The CDR3 DNA sequence: TGTGCCAGCAGCTCGTCCAGAAGCTCTGGAAACACCATATATTTT.